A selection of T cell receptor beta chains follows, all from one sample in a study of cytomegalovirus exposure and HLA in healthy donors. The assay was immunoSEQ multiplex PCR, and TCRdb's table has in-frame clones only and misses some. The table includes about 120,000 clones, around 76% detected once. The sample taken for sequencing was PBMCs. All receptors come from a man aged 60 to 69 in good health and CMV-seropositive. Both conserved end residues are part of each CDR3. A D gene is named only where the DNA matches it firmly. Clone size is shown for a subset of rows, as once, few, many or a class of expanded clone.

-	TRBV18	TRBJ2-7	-	CASSPPPGYEQYF	TGTGCCAGCTCACCCCCGCCGGGCTACGAGCAGTACTTC
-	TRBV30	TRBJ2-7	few	CAWSVGRSAVEQYF	TGTGCCTGGAGTGTGGGGCGAAGCGCGGTCGAGCAGTACTTC
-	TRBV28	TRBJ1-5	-	CASRPPEPFQPQHF	TGTGCCAGCAGGCCCCCCGAGCCTTTCCAGCCCCAGCATTTT
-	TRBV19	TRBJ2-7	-	CASSWDTTYEQYF	TGTGCCAGTAGTTGGGACACTACCTACGAGCAGTACTTC
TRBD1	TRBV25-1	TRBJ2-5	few	CASSWGGQGIETQYF	TGTGCCAGCAGTTGGGGGGGACAGGGTATTGAGACCCAGTACTTC
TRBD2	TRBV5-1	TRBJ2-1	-	CASRSGGGYNEQFF	TGCGCCAGCAGGTCGGGAGGGGGATACAATGAGCAGTTCTTC
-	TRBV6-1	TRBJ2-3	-	CASSENKDTQYF	TGTGCCAGCAGTGAAAATAAAGATACGCAGTATTTT
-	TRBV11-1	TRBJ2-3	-	CASSPGGALSDTQYF	TGTGCCAGCAGCCCCGGTGGGGCTCTTTCAGATACGCAGTATTTT
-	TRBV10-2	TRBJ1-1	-	CASSLTETNTEAFF	TGCGCCAGCAGCCTGACAGAGACGAACACTGAAGCTTTCTTT
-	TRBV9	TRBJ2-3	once	CASSVVGSAGTDTQYF	TGTGCCAGCAGCGTAGTTGGTAGCGCGGGCACAGATACGCAGTATTTT
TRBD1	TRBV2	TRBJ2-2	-	CASSPLGGRDTGELFF	TGTGCCAGCAGTCCCTTAGGGGGCAGGGACACCGGGGAGCTGTTTTTT
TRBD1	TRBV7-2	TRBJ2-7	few	CASRDPGQGAGEQYF	TGTGCCAGCAGAGATCCGGGACAGGGGGCGGGAGAGCAGTACTTC
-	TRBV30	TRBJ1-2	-	CAWSQTQGGYTF	TGTGCCTGGAGCCAAACCCAGGGAGGCTACACCTTC
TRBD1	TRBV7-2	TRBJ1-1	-	CASSLVHPDRGNTEAFF	TGTGCCAGCAGCTTAGTGCACCCGGACAGGGGTAACACTGAAGCTTTCTTT
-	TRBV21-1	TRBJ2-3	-	CASSTMEGRYSTDTQYF	TGTGCCAGCAGCACCATGGAGGGCCGGTATAGCACAGATACGCAGTATTTT
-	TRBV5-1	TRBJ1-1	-	CASKLASGTTEAFF	TGCGCCAGCAAACTAGCCTCGGGAACAACTGAAGCTTTCTTT
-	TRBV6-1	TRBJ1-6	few	CASTGRLGNSPLHF	TGTGCCAGCACTGGGAGACTGGGAAATTCACCCCTCCACTTT
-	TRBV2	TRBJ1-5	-	CASVPGRGGNQPQHF	TGTGCCAGCGTCCCAGGCCGGGGGGGGAATCAGCCCCAGCATTTT
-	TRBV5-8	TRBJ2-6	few	CASSLGPWANVLTF	TGTGCCAGCAGCTTGGGTCCCTGGGCCAACGTCCTGACTTTC
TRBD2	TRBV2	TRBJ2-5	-	CASSPGGWETQYF	TGTGCCAGCAGCCCGGGGGGTTGGGAGACCCAGTACTTC
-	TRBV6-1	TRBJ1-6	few	CASSETATSPLHF	TGTGCCAGCAGTGAGACAGCCACCTCACCCCTCCACTTT
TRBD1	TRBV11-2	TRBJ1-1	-	CASRGTGGYTEAFF	TGTGCCAGCAGAGGGACAGGGGGCTACACTGAAGCTTTCTTT
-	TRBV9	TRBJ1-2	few	CASSVEMEESSGYTF	TGTGCCAGCAGCGTAGAGATGGAGGAATCGTCTGGCTACACCTTC
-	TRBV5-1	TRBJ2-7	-	CASSFQDPSYEQYF	TGCGCCAGCAGCTTCCAGGATCCCTCCTACGAGCAGTACTTC
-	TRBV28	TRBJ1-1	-	CASSFILRGTEAFF	TGTGCCAGCAGTTTCATCCTCCGGGGGACTGAAGCTTTCTTT
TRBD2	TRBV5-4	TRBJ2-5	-	CASSKGTSGRLETQYF	TGTGCCAGCAGCAAGGGGACTAGCGGGAGGTTAGAGACCCAGTACTTC
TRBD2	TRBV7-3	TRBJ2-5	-	CASSPSGSRQETQYF	TGTGCCAGCAGCCCTAGCGGGTCCCGCCAAGAGACCCAGTACTTC
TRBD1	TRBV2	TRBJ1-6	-	CASSERAQGAASPLHF	TGTGCCAGCAGTGAAAGGGCCCAGGGGGCGGCTTCACCCCTCCACTTT